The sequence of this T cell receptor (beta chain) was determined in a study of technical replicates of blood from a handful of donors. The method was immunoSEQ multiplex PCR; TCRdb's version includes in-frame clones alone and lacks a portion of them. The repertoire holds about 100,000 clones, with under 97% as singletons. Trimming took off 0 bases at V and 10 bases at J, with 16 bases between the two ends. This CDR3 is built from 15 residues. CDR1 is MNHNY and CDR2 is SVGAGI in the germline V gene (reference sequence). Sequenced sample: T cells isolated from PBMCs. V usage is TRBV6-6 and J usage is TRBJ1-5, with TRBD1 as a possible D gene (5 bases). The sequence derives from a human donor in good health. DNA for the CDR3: TGTGCCAGCAGTTACTCCTCACAGGTAAAGGAACCCCAGCATTTT. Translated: CASSYSSQVKEPQHF.